A single sample is the source of the 4 T cell receptor beta chains below, sequenced in a study of T cells after posttransplantation cyclophosphamide (dated by TCRdb to the mid-2010s). Libraries were made using the immunoSEQ multiplex PCR assay. This immuneACCESS table, as held by TCRdb, lists in-frame sequences with V and J called but not all clones. Of the missing ones, under half trace to an unresolved V gene in checked studies; the others have no known cause. Counted in this sample were tens of thousands of clones; around 95% of them appeared once. About 3% of the sample is in the top ten clones. The sample consisted of PBMCs. The receptors were gathered from a woman aged 25 to 45 in good health and a related stem cell transplant donor.

The rearrangement uses TRBV21-1 and TRBJ1-5. TRBV21-1 is marked as a pseudogene. The CDR3 loop spans 16 amino acids. CDR3 sequence (DNA): TGTGCCAGCAGCAAAATGAGGGGTGAGGGCAATCAGCCCCAGCATTTT. It is translated as CASSKMRGEGNQPQHF.

This chain uses TRBV29-1 with TRBJ1-2, with a tentative D call TRBD1 (5 bases). V was clipped by 6 bases and J by 2 bases, with 13 bases between them. From germline, CDR1 is SQVTM and CDR2 ANQGSEA. The CDR3 covers 13 residues. In DNA, the CDR3 is TGCAGCGTGGGGACTTCTCTCAACTATGGCTACACCTTC. It codes for CSVGTSLNYGYTF.

The V gene is TRBV21-1, the J gene TRBJ1-2. TRBV21-1 is a listed pseudogene. The CDR3 contains 12 residues. For the CDR3, the DNA is TGTGCCAGCAGCAAAGGTGCGGATGGCTACACCTTC. It codes for CASSKGADGYTF.

This clone was seen more than once but under ten times. The gene calls are TRBV5-1 and TRBJ2-7; D perhaps matches TRBD2 (5 bases). Germline V gene data show CDR1 as SGHRS and CDR2 as YFSETQ. This CDR3 is 16 amino acids long. Trimming took off 2 bases at V and 0 bases at J, with 15 bases between the two ends. DNA for the CDR3: TGCGCCAGCAGCTTATCCCGGGGTTTAAGCTCCTACGAGCAGTACTTC. Its protein product is CASSLSRGLSSYEQYF.